This passage covers 11 T cell receptor beta chains from one sample sequenced in a study of T cell clonality in common variable immunodeficiency. Data came from immunoSEQ multiplex PCR; TCRdb stores just in-frame clones and leaves some out. The sample includes approximately 52,000 clones, none of them occurring once. Specimen: peripheral blood mononuclear cells. The source is a person aged 18 to 75 in good health.

This clone occurred many times. The CDR3 end falls 3 residues outside the read, so it is completed with the germline J gene. The J gene is TRBJ2-1, the V gene TRBV7-2; D unclear. The CDR3 runs 13 residues. The germline V gene has CDR1 SGHTA and CDR2 FQGNSA. V was shortened by 1 base and J by 8 bases, with 9 bases between the two germline ends. Here the CDR3 reads CASSLVAVDEQFF. CDR3 DNA, as far as it was read: TGTGCCAGCAGCTTAGTTGCAGTCGATGAG.

This clone appeared a few times. The CDR3 end is not reached by the read, which stops 3 residues before it; the germline J gene fills it in. The chain carries TRBV7-9 and TRBJ1-1; possible D gene TRBD1, 5 bases. V was pared by 2 bases and J by 1 base, with 8 bases between. CDR1 and CDR2 from the germline V gene are SEHNR and FQNEAQ (reference sequence). The CDR3 is made up of 14 amino acids. The CDR3 bases that were read are TGTGCCAGCAGCTTAAGACAGCCGAACACTGAA. Its protein product is CASSLRQPNTE. The whole CDR3 sequence reads CASSLRQPNTEAFF.

This clone was seen a handful of times. The CDR3 end is not reached by the read, which stops 3 residues before it; the germline J gene fills it in. The rearrangement links TRBV7-2 to TRBJ2-5, with TRBD1 identical over 7 bases. Germline lookup yields CDR1 SGHTA and CDR2 FQGNSA. CDR3 size: 14 residues. With V trimmed by 5 bases and J by 5 bases, 8 bases remained unmatched. CDR3: CASSVTQGMETQYF. The covered CDR3 bases are TGTGCCAGCAGCGTAACACAGGGGATGGAGACC.

This clone was found many times. The read gets to within 3 residues of the CDR3 end, and the germline J gene fills in the rest. In the same sample, other DNA sequences code for this CDR3. The chain carries TRBV7-8 and TRBJ2-2; weak D call: TRBD2 (5 bases). Germline V gene sequence: CDR1 SGHVS, CDR2 FQNEAQ. CDR3 length: 17 amino acids. V lost 2 bases, J lost 5 bases, and 18 bases lay in between. CDR3 bases read: TGTGCCAGCAGCTTACTTGTTAGGCAGCGGCCTACCGGGGAG. Its protein is CASSLLVRQRPTGE. In full, the CDR3 is CASSLLVRQRPTGELFF. The complete variable domain, with remaining parts taken from reference TRBV7-8 and TRBJ2-2, reads GAGVSQSPRYKVAKRGQDVALRCDPISGHVSLFWYQQALGQGPEFLTYFQNEAQLDKSGLPSDRFFAERPEGSVSTLKIQRTQQEDSAVYLCASSLLVRQRPTGELFFGEGSRLTVL.

The sequenced part of the CDR3 DNA is TGTGCCAGTAGTAGCGGGAACTTTGGTCAGCCC. Amino acid sequence: CASSSGNFGQP. The whole CDR3 sequence is CASSSGNFGQPQHF. The chain uses TRBV19 and TRBJ1-5; D is unresolved. The CDR3 end falls 3 residues outside the read, so it is completed with the germline J gene. Between the trimmed V and J ends, which lost 4 bases and 6 bases, there was a span of 13 bases. This CDR3 has 14 amino acids. Germline lookup yields CDR1 LNHDA and CDR2 SQIVND (reference sequence).

This clone was picked up many times. The sequenced fragment ends 3 residues before the CDR3 boundary, so the rest is inferred from the germline J gene. The V gene is TRBV29-1, the J gene TRBJ2-3; TRBD2 agrees at 7 bases. The CDR3 has 14 amino acids. CDR1 and CDR2 from the germline V gene are SQVTM and ANQGSEA. The CDR3 sequence: CSVSLAVILETQYF. The sequenced part of the CDR3 DNA is TGCAGCGTATCCCTAGCGGTTATCCTGGAGACG.

This clone has more than one count but fewer than ten. The observed sequence ends 3 residues before the CDR3 terminus, with the missing tail filled in from the germline J gene. The rearrangement links TRBV19 to TRBJ2-3; a possible D gene is TRBD1 (6 bases). CDR1 and CDR2 from the germline V gene are LNHDA and SQIVND (reference sequence). This CDR3 has 14 residues. The covered CDR3 bases are TGTGCCAGTAGGCATCCGGGACATCAAGAGACG. Protein product: CASRHPGHQET. The full CDR3 protein reads CASRHPGHQETQYF.

The table lists this clone with many counts. The CDR3 bases that were read are TGCAGCGCCGGACAGGGGAGGAGCACTGAA. Amino acids: CSAGQGRSTE. The whole CDR3 sequence reads CSAGQGRSTEAFF. This rearrangement joins TRBV29-1 to TRBJ1-1; 9 nucleotides match TRBD1. Read data end 3 residues before the CDR3 end; the end is taken from the germline J gene. This CDR3 region has 13 residues. Looked up from germline, CDR1 is SQVTM and CDR2 is ANQGSEA. After removal of 7 bases from V and 4 bases from J, the junction contained 7 bases not matched to a gene.

The covered CDR3 bases are TGTGCCTGGAGTGGCTTCGGACAGGGGGTTCGGGAGACG. It is translated as CAWSGFGQGVRET. The CDR3 reads in full as CAWSGFGQGVRETQYF. The genes are TRBV30 and TRBJ2-3; 10 bases map to TRBD1. The CDR3 end lies 3 residues beyond the end of the read and is filled in from the germline J gene. This CDR3 is 16 amino acids long. Germline-derived CDR1 and CDR2 are GTSNPN and SVGIG (reference sequence). Full variable domain (rest looked up from reference TRBV30 and TRBJ2-3): SQTIHQWPATLVQPVGSPLSLECTVEGTSNPNLYWYRQAAGRGLQLLFYSVGIGQISSEVPQNLSASRPQDRQFILSSKKLLLSDSGFYLCAWSGFGQGVRETQYFGPGTRLTVL.

A note on this clone: The CDR3 goes on 3 residues after the read ends, and that part is filled in from the germline J gene. This rearrangement joins TRBV20-1 to TRBJ1-5; 10 bases fit TRBD1. CDR3 length equals 15 residues. Germline V gene lookup returns CDR1 DFQATT and CDR2 SNEGSKA (reference sequence). V trimming: 1 base; J trimming: 4 bases; junction bases outside the gene matches: 4. The CDR3 DNA, read in part, is TGCAGTGCTAGAGCGACAGGGGGCGCGAATCAGCCC. Translation: CSARATGGANQP. The CDR3 in its entirety is CSARATGGANQPQHF.

This clone was seen at least ten times. The sequence runs out 3 residues before the end of the CDR3; the remainder is reconstructed from the germline J gene. The rearrangement uses TRBV6-4 and TRBJ2-2, with 7 bases fitting TRBD1. Unmatched junction bases numbered 4, after V lost 8 bases and J lost 4 bases. Germline V lookup: CDR1 MRHNA, CDR2 SNTAGT. The CDR3 length is 13 residues. Incomplete CDR3 DNA: TGTGCCAGCTCGGGACAGAGCACCGGGGAG. It encodes CASSGQSTGE. The CDR3 in its entirety is CASSGQSTGELFF.